These 31 T cell receptor beta chains were all obtained from the same sample, sequenced in a study of long-term antiretroviral therapy in people with HIV (dated by TCRdb to between 2021 and 2023). The immunoSEQ hsTCRB v3.0 assay was used at survey level resolution to sequence the TRB variable region. TCRdb mirrors the immuneACCESS table, restricted to in-frame sequences. Some clones are absent from its copies; in checked studies, under half trace to an unresolved V gene, and the reason for the others is unknown. Recorded for this sample are fewer than 25,000 clones; about 81% of them occurred a single time. 6% to 8.5% of the sample goes to the ten largest clones. This specimen consisted of unsorted PBMCs, obtained 1.5 years after starting antiretroviral therapy. The origin of the receptors is a man aged 25 to 45 with HIV.

The genes are TRBV5-1 and TRBJ1-5; D may be TRBD1 (6 bases). CDR1 is SGHRS, CDR2 YFSETQ, per germline. V gave up 2 bases and J gave up 7 bases, with 13 bases separating them. The CDR3 length is 14 residues. The CDR3 loop reads CASSLSGDKQPQHF. The CDR3 DNA is TGCGCCAGCAGCTTATCGGGGGACAAGCAGCCCCAGCATTTT.

The rearrangement links TRBV30 to TRBJ2-3; 14 nucleotides line up with TRBD2. Germline-derived CDR1 and CDR2 are GTSNPN and SVGIG (reference sequence). This CDR3 is 15 amino acids long. The J segment lost 4 bases and the V segment lost 2 bases, leaving 2 bases of the junction unmatched. CDR3 protein: CAWSSGLAGADTQYF. The CDR3 DNA reads TGTGCCTGGAGTTCGGGACTAGCGGGAGCAGATACGCAGTATTTT.

The chain has TRBV19 and TRBJ2-7; 11 bases are a match to TRBD1. The CDR3 has 15 amino acids. Germline V CDR1 and CDR2: LNHDA, SQIVND (reference sequence). Trimming removed 5 bases from V and 4 bases from J; junction bases left unmatched: 7. This CDR3 reads CASSPRTGGRYEQYF. The CDR3 DNA reads as TGTGCCAGTAGTCCAAGGACAGGGGGCAGGTACGAGCAGTACTTC.

This chain uses TRBV14 with TRBJ1-2, with 9 bases lining up with TRBD1. The CDR3 extends over 16 amino acids. CDR1 is SGHDN, CDR2 FVKESK, per germline. Trimming cost V 0 bases and J 2 bases; bases outside gene matches: 4. The CDR3 nucleotides read TGTGCCAGCAGCCAAGATCTGGGACAGGGCAACTATGGCTACACCTTC. It translates to CASSQDLGQGNYGYTF.

The chain employs TRBV7-2 and TRBJ2-7; 7 bases match TRBD2. The CDR3 sequence is 15 residues long. Germline CDR1 is SGHTA and CDR2 is FQGNSA. After removal of 3 bases from V and 2 bases from J, the junction contained 7 bases not matched to a gene. CDR3 in amino acids: CASSFRGSGTYEQYF. The CDR3 nucleotides are TGTGCCAGCAGCTTTCGCGGGAGTGGGACCTACGAGCAGTACTTC.

This clone has only one observation. The gene calls are TRBV18 and TRBJ2-3, with 9 bases aligning to TRBD1. The V and J ends lost 3 bases and 5 bases, in that order; junction bases with no gene match: 15. Germline CDR1 reads KGHSH; CDR2 reads LQKENI. The CDR3 is 18 amino acids. Written as DNA, the CDR3 is TGTGCCAGCTCACCCCGCTTCTTCGGGACAGGGATTTTAGATACGCAGTATTTT. It yields the protein CASSPRFFGTGILDTQYF.

The chain carries TRBV28 and TRBJ1-2, with 11 bases lining up with TRBD1. The CDR3 extends over 14 amino acids. Germline assignment: CDR1 MDHEN and CDR2 SYDVKM. The V and J ends lost 9 bases and 8 bases, in that order; junction bases with no gene match: 11. This CDR3 reads CASTGTGGVWGYTF. The CDR3 nucleotides read TGTGCCAGTACCGGGACAGGGGGTGTGTGGGGCTACACCTTC.

This sequence joins TRBV11-3 and TRBJ2-7, with D maybe TRBD1 (6 bases). With 5 bases removed from V and 6 bases from J, the gap between germline ends came to 20 bases. CDR1 is SGHNT, CDR2 YENEEA, per germline. This CDR3 is built from 15 residues. CDR3 in amino acids: CASSHGPGQLREQYF. The CDR3 DNA follows: TGTGCCAGCAGCCACGGGCCGGGACAACTCCGCGAGCAGTACTTC.

The chain recombines TRBV28 with TRBJ1-4; 7 bases are shared with TRBD1. The CDR3 loop spans 15 amino acids. Per germline, CDR1 MDHEN and CDR2 SYDVKM. Unmatched junction bases numbered 8, after V lost 5 bases and J lost 5 bases. The CDR3 DNA follows: TGTGCCAGCAGTCCCCAGACAGGGCCAAATGAAAAACTGTTTTTT. Its protein product is CASSPQTGPNEKLFF.

In its sample, this clone was seen a few times. This chain uses TRBV4-1 with TRBJ1-1; no definite D call. V lost 1 base and J lost 4, with 13 bases in between. CDR3 length equals 15 residues. The germline CDR1 and CDR2 sequences are MGHRA and YSYEKL. This chain's CDR3 is CASSQGPLGGTEAFF. The CDR3 DNA follows: TGCGCCAGCAGCCAAGGGCCTTTAGGTGGCACTGAAGCTTTCTTT.

This clone was seen a handful of times. The rearrangement uses TRBV4-2 and TRBJ1-1; a possible D gene is TRBD1 (5 bases). Trimming removed 0 bases at V and 5 bases at J, with 7 bases between. The CDR3 is made up of 13 amino acids. Germline V gene sequence: CDR1 LGHNA, CDR2 YNFKEQ. CDR3 coding DNA: TGTGCCAGCAGCCAAGAAAGGGGAACTGAAGCTTTCTTT. Protein: CASSQERGTEAFF.

The J gene is TRBJ2-1, the V gene TRBV9; possible D gene TRBD2, 5 bases. Trimming left V 3 bases short and J 9 bases short, with 16 bases between. This CDR3 region has 14 residues. Germline V gives CDR1 SGDLS, CDR2 YYNGEE. CDR3 sequence: CASSEVGIGSEQFF. DNA for the CDR3: TGTGCCAGCAGCGAGGTGGGGATTGGGAGTGAGCAGTTCTTC.

The rearrangement joins TRBV5-1 to TRBJ2-7; D remains ambiguous. The CDR3 is made up of 14 amino acids. V lost 0 bases and J lost 0, with 7 bases in between. The germline V gene has CDR1 SGHRS and CDR2 YFSETQ. The DNA of the CDR3 is TGCGCCAGCAGCTTGGACCGCCGCTCCTACGAGCAGTACTTC. This translates into CASSLDRRSYEQYF.

This clone occurred a few times. The rearrangement joins TRBV5-4 to TRBJ2-7; the match to TRBD2 covers 9 bases. The length of the CDR3 is 17 residues. Per germline, CDR1 SGHNT and CDR2 YYREEE (reference sequence). V lost 0 bases, J lost 9 bases, and 16 bases stayed unmatched. The CDR3 DNA sequence: TGTGCCAGCAGCTTGGCCGCGGGAGCGGGGGGAGTCTTCGTGCAGTACTTC. Amino acids: CASSLAAGAGGVFVQYF.

This clone was seen a handful of times. A junction boundary mismatches the germline segment, possibly from a read error. The gene calls are TRBV27 and TRBJ1-1; TRBD1 is a possible D gene (6 bases). The germline V gene has CDR1 MNHEY and CDR2 SMNVEV (reference sequence). CDR3 size: 12 residues. In nucleotides, the CDR3 is TGTGCCAGCAGTTGGGGGCCCGAAGGCTTGATCTTT. It translates to CASSWGPEGLIF.

The chain uses TRBV28 and TRBJ1-2, with 8 bases lining up with TRBD1. Trimming removed 5 bases from V and 7 bases from J; junction bases left unmatched: 6. CDR3 length: 13 residues. Per the germline V gene, CDR1 is MDHEN and CDR2 is SYDVKM. The CDR3 sequence is CASSKQGVGGYTF. Here the CDR3 DNA reads TGTGCCAGCAGTAAACAGGGGGTGGGTGGCTACACCTTC.

CDR3 DNA: TGTGCCAGCAGTTACTCGTCCCTCAATCAGCCCCAGCATTTT. This codes for CASSYSSLNQPQHF. The chain is built from TRBV6-5 and TRBJ1-5; D ambiguous. The CDR3 covers 14 residues. CDR1 MNHEY and CDR2 SVGAGI come from the germline V gene. The V end was cut by 0 bases, the J end by 3 bases, with 6 bases between.

This rearrangement joins TRBV4-3 to TRBJ1-5; no clear D gene. CDR3 length: 15 residues. In germline, CDR1 is LGHNA, CDR2 YSLEER. V lost 7 bases, J lost 1 base, and 14 bases lay in between. The CDR3 here is CASKASRASNQPQHF. CDR3 bases: TGCGCCAGCAAGGCTTCTCGGGCAAGCAATCAGCCCCAGCATTTT.

The chain has TRBV30 and TRBJ1-1, with D perhaps matching TRBD1 (6 bases). The ends were cut back, 0 bases at V and 1 base at J, with 12 bases in the middle. This CDR3 is built from 15 residues. Germline V lookup: CDR1 GTSNPN, CDR2 SVGIG (reference sequence). The CDR3 coding sequence is TGTGCCTGGAGTGTACTGACAGGTTGGAACACTGAAGCTTTCTTT. It is translated as CAWSVLTGWNTEAFF.

The chain recombines TRBV21-1 with TRBJ1-2; no check of the table's D call, TRBD1, against the DNA was made. TRBV21-1 is shown as a pseudogene. The CDR3 sequence is 16 residues long. The CDR3 sequence is CASSKVTDRGHHGYTF. The CDR3 DNA reads as TGTGCCAGCAGCAAAGTGACGGACAGGGGGCATCATGGCTACACCTTC.

The chain employs TRBV15 and TRBJ2-2, with unresolved D. The CDR3 covers 13 residues. V was trimmed by 6 bases and J by 11 bases, leaving 16 bases between them. From germline, CDR1 is LNHNV and CDR2 YYDKDF (reference sequence). The CDR3 protein is CATRANILAELFF. CDR3 DNA: TGTGCCACCAGGGCCAATATCCTCGCCGAGCTGTTTTTT.

The V and J genes are TRBV5-1 and TRBJ2-3, with unresolved D. The CDR3 covers 16 residues. Germline lookup yields CDR1 SGHRS and CDR2 YFSETQ. V was pared by 0 bases and J by 1 base, with 12 bases between. The CDR3 sequence: CASSLVTPGGTDTQYF. CDR3 DNA sequence: TGCGCCAGCAGCTTGGTGACACCAGGAGGCACAGATACGCAGTATTTT.

The chain recombines TRBV7-8 with TRBJ2-7, with D perhaps TRBD1 or TRBD2 (6 bases each). The length of the CDR3 is 19 residues. The germline gives CDR1 SGHVS, CDR2 FQNEAQ. Trimming stripped 7 bases from V and 2 bases from J, with 30 bases between. CDR3 in amino acids: CASIMGQGGRPGTPYEQYF. As DNA, the CDR3 is TGTGCCAGCATCATGGGACAAGGGGGACGGCCCGGGACTCCCTACGAGCAGTACTTC.

V gene TRBV28 combines with J gene TRBJ1-2; 7 bases map to TRBD1. Germline CDR1 and CDR2: MDHEN and SYDVKM. The CDR3 runs to 13 residues. V lost 8 bases, J lost 5 bases, and 8 bases stayed unmatched. CDR3 in amino acids: CASQMGTAYGYTF. CDR3 nucleotides: TGTGCCAGCCAAATGGGGACAGCTTATGGCTACACCTTC.

J is TRBJ1-2 and V is TRBV4-2; 7 nucleotides line up with TRBD1. The CDR3 runs to 17 residues. Germline values: CDR1 LGHNA, CDR2 YNFKEQ. The junction had 10 bases not matched to a gene; V was cut back by 0 bases and J by 3 bases. CDR3 sequence reads: CASSQDLGGRDDYGYTF. CDR3 bases: TGTGCCAGCAGCCAAGATCTAGGGGGCAGGGACGACTATGGCTACACCTTC.

This clone came up a few times. The chain uses TRBV10-3 and TRBJ2-1, with unresolved D. V was clipped by 2 bases and J by 10 bases, with 12 bases between them. The length of the CDR3 is 13 residues. Germline values: CDR1 ENHRY, CDR2 SYGVKD. CDR3: CAISEVDTREQFF. CDR3 nucleotides: TGTGCCATCAGTGAGGTGGATACTCGGGAGCAGTTCTTC.

V is TRBV4-3 and J is TRBJ1-1; TRBD1 is a possible D gene (5 bases). From germline, CDR1 is LGHNA and CDR2 YSLEER. The CDR3 totals 14 residues. The V end was cut by 0 bases, the J end by 2 bases, with 7 bases between. The CDR3 nucleotides are TGCGCCAGCAGCCAAGACCAGGGTAACACTGAAGCTTTCTTT. Protein: CASSQDQGNTEAFF.

The rearrangement joins TRBV6-6 to TRBJ2-1; 7 bases agree with TRBD2. Germline values: CDR1 MNHNY, CDR2 SVGAGI (reference sequence). The CDR3 spans 15 residues. V was clipped by 6 bases and J by 4 bases; unmatched bases: 9. The CDR3 DNA sequence: TGTGCCAGCAGCGCACTAGCGAACACTTACAATGAGCAGTTCTTC. It yields the protein CASSALANTYNEQFF.

CDR3: CSVIPFMAHSGETQYF. The CDR3 nucleotides are TGCAGCGTTATTCCCTTCATGGCTCACTCGGGCGAGACCCAGTACTTC. This chain connects TRBV29-1 to TRBJ2-5; unclear D gene. V was cut by 5 bases and J by 5 bases, with 24 bases left in between. The CDR3 totals 16 residues. Germline values: CDR1 SQVTM, CDR2 ANQGSEA.

This rearrangement joins TRBV5-1 to TRBJ2-1; D gene ambiguous. The CDR3 has 15 residues. Between the trimmed V and J ends, which lost 4 bases and 7 bases, there was a span of 18 bases. From germline, CDR1 is SGHRS and CDR2 YFSETQ. The CDR3 is CASSGIHSGPNEQFF. Written as DNA, the CDR3 is TGCGCCAGCAGCGGGATACATTCAGGACCTAATGAGCAGTTCTTC.

The chain uses TRBV5-1 and TRBJ2-1, with TRBD2 as a possible D gene (6 bases). The CDR3 is 14 residues long. Trimming removed 5 bases from V and 4 bases from J, with 13 bases in between. Germline assignment: CDR1 SGHRS and CDR2 YFSETQ. The chain's CDR3 is CASSAGGIYNEQFF. CDR3 coding DNA: TGCGCCAGCAGTGCCGGGGGAATTTACAATGAGCAGTTCTTC.